This record concerns one T cell receptor beta chain sequence. As yet, its antigen is unknown. TRB rearrangements spanning V, D and J were amplified using mixed TRB-A/B primers. TCRdb called the multiplex PCR reads again in MiXCR, with one record for every CDR3 protein. The sample comprises thousands of distinct CDR3 sequences, roughly 26% of which are singletons, and roughly 19% rests with the top ten. This sample is drawn from a study of T cell repertoires in aging, cancer and after chemotherapy. Background on the study: Donors were grouped into six age bands spanning 30 or younger through 70 or older. Repeat sampling of healthy donors over several months to years showed clear clonal overlap. The full dataset contained 9.1 million or so TCR reads. Study outcomes and limitations: These repertoire data do not allow conclusions about immunological memory after chemotherapy.

Per germline, CDR1 MRHNA and CDR2 SNTAGT. V lost 2 bases and J 8 bases, leaving 12 bases between the germline ends. The CDR3 consists of 13 residues. Amplification of TCR beta used genomic DNA extracted from peripheral blood. The chain joins TRBV6-4 to TRBJ1-2; possibly TRBD1 for D (6 bases). The sequence came from a human donor in good health. Source material: blood. The CDR3 bases are TGTGCCAGCAGTGACGGTACAGGGTTGGGCTACACCTTC. Translated, it gives CASSDGTGLGYTF.